These T cell receptor beta chains were read from a single sample in a study of somatic mutations in cytotoxic T cells in rheumatoid arthritis. The table came from immunoSEQ multiplex PCR; TCRdb's copy has only in-frame clones and leaves some out. Among 20,000 or so clones, around four fifths were seen once, and the ten largest hold over 13%. The specimen sequenced was CD8+ T cells sorted from blood. Receptor source: an adult with rheumatoid arthritis. CDR3s include the opening cysteine and the closing phenylalanine or tryptophan. D genes are given only for firm matches. Where a row states a size, it is once, few, many or the class of an expanded clone; other rows omit it.

v_gene,abundance,j_gene,d_gene,CDR3nt,CDR3aa
TRBV11-1,few,TRBJ1-2,NA,TGTGCCAGCAGCCCACGAGGAGTGGACTATGGCTACACCTTC,CASSPRGVDYGYTF
TRBV7-2,few,TRBJ2-1,TRBD2,TGTGCCAGCTTGGGACTAGCGGGCAATGAGCAGTTCTTC,CASLGLAGNEQFF
TRBV23-1,NA,TRBJ1-6,NA,TGCGCCAGCAGTCAATCCCCGAGACAGTACTATAATTCACCCCTCCACTTT,CASSQSPRQYYNSPLHF
TRBV4-3,NA,TRBJ2-2,NA,TGCGCCAGCAGCCCGAGGTTGGGAGTGGACGGGGAGCTGTTTTTT,CASSPRLGVDGELFF
TRBV30,NA,TRBJ1-5,TRBD1,TGTGCCGGGTGTACTGGGACAGGTAGTGATCAGCCCCAGCATTTT,CAGCTGTGSDQPQHF
TRBV9,NA,TRBJ2-7,NA,TGTGCCAGCAGCGTAGCTCAGGGGGGCGCCGACGAGCAGTACTTC,CASSVAQGGADEQYF
TRBV5-1,NA,TRBJ2-2,NA,TGCGCCAGCAGCCTGGGGGCCGGGGAGCTGTTTTTT,CASSLGAGELFF
TRBV19,few,TRBJ1-4,NA,TGTGCCAGTAGTTTGCGGCCCCGGGGAGTTAATGAAAAACTGTTTTTT,CASSLRPRGVNEKLFF
TRBV14,few,TRBJ2-3,NA,TGTGCCAGCAGCCTCAATCGACACACAGATACGCAGTATTTT,CASSLNRHTDTQYF
TRBV9,NA,TRBJ2-1,NA,TGTGCCAGCAGCGTAGATTTGCTAACAGGTATTGACAATGAGCAGTTCTTC,CASSVDLLTGIDNEQFF
TRBV27,few,TRBJ2-7,TRBD2,TGTGCCAGCAGTTTATCGATGGCGGGAGGGCCACACGAGCAGTACTTC,CASSLSMAGGPHEQYF
TRBV7-2,NA,TRBJ2-1,TRBD2,TGTGCCAGCACTAGAGCGGGAGTAAGCAATGAGCAGTTCTTC,CASTRAGVSNEQFF
TRBV19,NA,TRBJ1-3,NA,TGTGCCAGTAGTATTTTCTCGGGCTCTGGAAACACCATATATTTT,CASSIFSGSGNTIYF
TRBV7-2,NA,TRBJ2-7,NA,TGTGCCAGCAGCTTAGATCAGGGAACTATCGAGCAGTACTTC,CASSLDQGTIEQYF
TRBV7-3,NA,TRBJ1-1,NA,TGTGCCAGCAGCCCACTTGGAGGTTCCACTGAAGCTTTCTTT,CASSPLGGSTEAFF